This T cell receptor (beta chain) was identified in a study of T cells after posttransplantation cyclophosphamide. Repertoires were generated with immunoSEQ multiplex PCR, while TCRdb's copy carries only in-frame clones and drops some. Of about 66,000 clones in the sample, about 94% were seen once. After removal of 0 bases from V and 1 base from J, the junction contained 8 bases not matched to a gene. Germline-derived CDR1 and CDR2 are SGHNT and YYREEE (reference sequence). CDR3 length: 17 residues. The clonotype comes from a woman in her twenties or thirties in good health and a related stem cell transplant donor. The chain recombines TRBV5-4 with TRBJ2-5; 8 nucleotides agree with TRBD2. The sequenced material came from PBMCs. The CDR3 loop is CASSLGVNGGAQETQYF. CDR3 in DNA: TGTGCCAGCAGCTTGGGGGTTAACGGGGGGGCCCAAGAGACCCAGTACTTC.